This TCR beta chain appears in the sequencing data of a study of cytomegalovirus exposure and HLA in healthy donors. Notes on the study in general: Most TCR beta V segments were productive about 87% or about 30% of the time in an earlier analysis.

As for this clone: The antigen is undetermined.

Germline loops: CDR1 LNHNV, CDR2 YYDKDF (reference sequence). The CDR3 runs 15 residues. V lost 3 bases, J lost 4 bases, and 12 bases lay in between. The study ran its PCR with 60 Vbeta and 13 Jbeta primers. Profiled with immunoSEQ multiplex PCR; TCRdb holds only in-frame clones, not every one. The sample lists 70,000 or so clones, around 64% occurring once. The TCR comes from a woman between 50 and 59 years old in good health and CMV-seronegative. Specimen: PBMCs. The genes are TRBV15 and TRBJ2-2, with a possible D match to TRBD1 (6 bases). CDR3 coding DNA: TGTGCCACCAGCAGGGCAGGGGAAAGCACCGGGGAGCTGTTTTTT. Protein sequence: CATSRAGESTGELFF. Using reference TRBV15 and TRBJ2-2 for the parts outside the CDR3, the full variable domain is DAMVIQNPRYQVTQFGKPVTLSCSQTLNHNVMYWYQQKSSQAPKLLFHYYDKDFNNEADTPDNFQSRRPNTSFCFLDIRSPGLGDTAMYLCATSRAGESTGELFFGEGSRLTVL.